Each of the 17 T cell receptor beta chains below was sequenced from the same sample in a study of shared clonotypes between healthy human individuals. Here immunoSEQ multiplex PCR was the method, and the copy in TCRdb shows in-frame clones only, minus some. The data contain roughly 2,300,000 clones, 80% to 95% of them singletons. Sequenced material: naive CD4+ T cells from PBMCs. Stated subset: CD45RA+ positively selected. The receptor source for this set is a man younger than 35 in good health. Some clones in this sample may be carry-over from other donors' samples.

This clone was seen a single time. V usage is TRBV29-1 and J usage is TRBJ2-5; 7 nucleotides align to TRBD1. This CDR3 region has 11 residues. V gave up 7 bases and J gave up 5 bases; unmatched junction bases: 4. Germline V CDR1 and CDR2: SQVTM, ANQGSEA. The CDR3 protein is CSGQGYETQYF. Written as DNA, the CDR3 is TGCAGCGGACAGGGTTACGAGACCCAGTACTTC.

The chain uses TRBV4-3 and TRBJ1-5; 8 positions agree with TRBD1. Germline CDR1 is LGHNA and CDR2 is YSLEER. The CDR3 covers 18 residues. Trimming at V came to 0 bases and at J to 6 bases, leaving 13 bases not matched to a gene. In DNA form, the CDR3 reads TGCGCCAGCAGCCAAGATCGAATTAGGTCAGGGGGCGGTCAGCCCCAGCATTTT. It codes for CASSQDRIRSGGGQPQHF.

This chain uses TRBV7-2 with TRBJ2-3; 8 positions match TRBD1. The V and J ends lost 2 bases and 2 bases, in that order; junction bases with no gene match: 6. CDR3 size: 16 residues. Germline V lookup: CDR1 SGHTA, CDR2 FQGNSA. As DNA, the CDR3 is TGTGCCAGCAGCTTACTGGGACAGGCGGTCACAGATACGCAGTATTTT. This sequence encodes CASSLLGQAVTDTQYF.

The chain is built from TRBV4-1 and TRBJ2-1; D call uncertain. V lost 4 bases and J 2 bases, leaving 9 bases between the germline ends. Germline CDR1 and CDR2: MGHRA and YSYEKL. The CDR3 is 14 residues long. The CDR3 sequence: CASSPYPTYNEQFF. The CDR3 DNA sequence: TGCGCCAGCAGCCCCTACCCAACCTACAATGAGCAGTTCTTC.

V gene TRBV5-1 combines with J gene TRBJ2-7, with a weak D call TRBD1 (6 bases). V was clipped by 4 bases and J by 1 base, with 12 bases between them. Germline V gives CDR1 SGHRS, CDR2 YFSETQ. The CDR3 extends over 14 amino acids. The DNA of the CDR3 is TGCGCCAGCAGCGCTACAGGGACATCCTACGAGCAGTACTTC. Translated: CASSATGTSYEQYF. Looking up the rest from reference TRBV5-1 and TRBJ2-7 gives the full variable domain: KAGVTQTPRYLIKTRGQQVTLSCSPISGHRSVSWYQQTPGQGLQFLFEYFSETQRNKGNFPGRFSGRQFSNSRSEMNVSTLELGDSALYLCASSATGTSYEQYFGPGTRLTVT.

The chain couples TRBV19 to TRBJ1-1, with 8 positions matching TRBD1. CDR3 length: 14 residues. The germline gives CDR1 LNHDA, CDR2 SQIVND (reference sequence). J gave up 4 bases and V 5 bases, and 6 bases lay outside the gene matches. CDR3 amino acids: CASSGQGKFTEAFF. CDR3 DNA sequence: TGTGCCAGTAGTGGACAGGGCAAATTCACTGAAGCTTTCTTT.

This CDR3 reads CASSTRRGATSNQPQHF. The CDR3 region has the DNA TGTGCCAGCAGTACCCGGCGAGGGGCTACGAGCAATCAGCCCCAGCATTTT. This rearrangement joins TRBV28 to TRBJ1-5, with a tentative D call TRBD1 (5 bases). The germline gives CDR1 MDHEN, CDR2 SYDVKM. Trimming pared 5 bases from V and 1 base from J, leaving 18 bases between. The CDR3 contains 17 residues.

This clone has a handful of counts. The chain recombines TRBV6-1 with TRBJ1-5, with 9 bases lining up with TRBD1. Germline CDR1 reads MNHNS; CDR2 reads SASEGT. This CDR3 comprises 15 residues. V lost 6 bases, J lost 7 bases, and 10 bases stayed unmatched. DNA for the CDR3: TGTGCCAGCAGCGCCACAGGGGGCGCGGGGCAGCCCCAGCATTTT. Its protein product is CASSATGGAGQPQHF.

This clone was detected once. Other DNA variants within this sample encode the same CDR3. The chain joins TRBV6-1 to TRBJ2-7; TRBD2 might be the D (5 bases). The V and J ends lost 3 bases and 3 bases respectively, with 12 bases between them. This CDR3 comprises 14 residues. Per germline, CDR1 MNHNS and CDR2 SASEGT. The DNA for the CDR3 is TGTGCCAGCAGTGAGTCTGGACTGATCTACGAGCAGTACTTC. This sequence encodes CASSESGLIYEQYF.

V gene TRBV2 combines with J gene TRBJ2-7; D could derive from TRBD1 or TRBD2 (5 bases each). This CDR3 comprises 12 residues. With 5 bases removed from V and 3 bases from J, the gap between germline ends came to 8 bases. CDR1 is SNHLY and CDR2 is FYNNEI in the germline V gene. The CDR3 region has the DNA TGTGCCAGCAGTTGGGACCTCTACGAGCAGTACTTC. This encodes CASSWDLYEQYF. The variable domain in full, with the rest retrieved from reference TRBV2 and TRBJ2-7, is EPEVTQTPSHQVTQMGQEVILRCVPISNHLYFYWYRQILGQKVEFLVSFYNNEISEKSEIFDDQFSVERPDGSNFTLKIRSTKLEDSAMYFCASSWDLYEQYFGPGTRLTVT.

The chain combines TRBV30 with TRBJ2-7, with D possibly being TRBD1 or TRBD2 (5 bases each). In germline, CDR1 is GTSNPN, CDR2 SVGIG (reference sequence). There are 18 residues in the CDR3. The V gene lost 6 bases and the J gene lost 1 base, with 28 bases spanning the gap. CDR3 nucleotide sequence: TGTGCCTGCCTTGTAGGGAATTCCGGGACCTCCAGATCCTACGAGCAGTACTTC. Translation: CACLVGNSGTSRSYEQYF. Full variable domain (outside the CDR3, taken from reference TRBV30 and TRBJ2-7): SQTIHQWPATLVQPVGSPLSLECTVEGTSNPNLYWYRQAAGRGLQLLFYSVGIGQISSEVPQNLSASRPQDRQFILSSKKLLLSDSGFYLCACLVGNSGTSRSYEQYFGPGTRLTVT.

The chain recombines TRBV10-1 with TRBJ2-1; D is undetermined. This CDR3 contains 14 residues. Trimming took off 6 bases at V and 2 bases at J, with 11 bases between the two ends. CDR1 and CDR2 from the germline V gene are WNHNN and SYGVQD (reference sequence). As DNA, the CDR3 is TGCGCCAGCAGCCGGGCCTCGACCTACAATGAGCAGTTCTTC. It encodes CASSRASTYNEQFF.

The chain carries TRBV11-2 and TRBJ1-2; maybe TRBD1 (5 bases). Trimming cost V 4 bases and J 7 bases, with 16 bases left between them. The CDR3 length is 14 residues. From germline, CDR1 is SGHAT and CDR2 FQNNGV. The CDR3 DNA reads as TGTGCCAGCAGCTCAGGGAGCGGGTTTGGTGGCTACACCTTC. Translating it yields CASSSGSGFGGYTF. Complete variable domain (other parts from reference TRBV11-2 and TRBJ1-2): EAGVAQSPRYKIIEKRQSVAFWCNPISGHATLYWYQQILGQGPKLLIQFQNNGVVDDSQLPKDRFSAERLKGVDSTLKIQPAKLEDSAVYLCASSSGSGFGGYTFGSGTRLTVV.

J is TRBJ2-7 and V is TRBV27; perhaps TRBD1 as D (6 bases). The ends were cut back, 0 bases at V and 6 bases at J, with 12 bases in the middle. The CDR3 sequence is 14 residues long. CDR1 is MNHEY and CDR2 is SMNVEV in the germline V gene (reference sequence). CDR3 sequence reads: CASSLSRGSSEQYF. The CDR3 nucleotides read TGTGCCAGCAGTTTATCTAGGGGGTCTAGCGAGCAGTACTTC.

The chain uses TRBV29-1 and TRBJ2-1, with D tentatively TRBD1 or TRBD2 (5 bases each). Germline CDR1 reads SQVTM; CDR2 reads ANQGSEA. This CDR3 has 11 amino acids. With 6 bases removed from V and 8 bases from J, the gap between germline ends came to 11 bases. Here the CDR3 DNA reads TGCAGCGTCGCGGTGGGGGATGAGCAGTTCTTC. Protein product: CSVAVGDEQFF.

The V and J genes are TRBV7-7 and TRBJ1-4; perhaps TRBD1 as D (6 bases). The V and J ends lost 4 bases and 4 bases respectively, with 10 bases between them. This CDR3 is built from 14 residues. CDR1 SSHAT and CDR2 FNYEAQ come from the germline V gene (reference sequence). CDR3 residues: CASSSRGYNEKLFF. In nucleotides, the CDR3 is TGTGCCAGCAGCTCCAGGGGCTATAATGAAAAACTGTTTTTT. Full variable domain (missing parts from reference TRBV7-7 and TRBJ1-4): GAGVSQSPRYKVTKRGQDVTLRCDPISSHATLYWYQQALGQGPEFLTYFNYEAQPDKSGLPSDRFSAERPEGSISTLTIQRTEQRDSAMYRCASSSRGYNEKLFFGSGTQLSVL.

The chain is built from TRBV28 and TRBJ1-2, with TRBD1 as a possible D gene (6 bases). Looked up from germline, CDR1 is MDHEN and CDR2 is SYDVKM. This CDR3 is built from 15 residues. Deletions cut 6 bases from V and 2 bases from J, with 16 bases between. For the CDR3, the DNA is TGTGCCAGCAGGGAACAGGGCCGAGGGAACTATGGCTACACCTTC. Its translation: CASREQGRGNYGYTF.